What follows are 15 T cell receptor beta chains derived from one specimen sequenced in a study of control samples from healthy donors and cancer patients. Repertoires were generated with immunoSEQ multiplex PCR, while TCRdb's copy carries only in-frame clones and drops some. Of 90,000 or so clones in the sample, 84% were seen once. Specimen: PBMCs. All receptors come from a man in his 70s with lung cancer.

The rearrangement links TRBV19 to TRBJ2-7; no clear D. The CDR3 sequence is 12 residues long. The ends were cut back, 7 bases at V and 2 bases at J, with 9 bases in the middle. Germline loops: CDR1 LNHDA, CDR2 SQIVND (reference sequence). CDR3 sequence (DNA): TGTGCCAGTAATTCCGAACCCTACGAGCAGTACTTC. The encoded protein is CASNSEPYEQYF.

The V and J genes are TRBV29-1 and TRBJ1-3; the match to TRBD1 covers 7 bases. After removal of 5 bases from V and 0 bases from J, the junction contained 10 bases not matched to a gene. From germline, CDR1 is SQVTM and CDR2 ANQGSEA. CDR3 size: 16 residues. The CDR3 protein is CSVRATDRVSGNTIYF. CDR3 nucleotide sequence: TGCAGCGTTCGCGCCACTGACAGGGTCTCTGGAAACACCATATATTTT.

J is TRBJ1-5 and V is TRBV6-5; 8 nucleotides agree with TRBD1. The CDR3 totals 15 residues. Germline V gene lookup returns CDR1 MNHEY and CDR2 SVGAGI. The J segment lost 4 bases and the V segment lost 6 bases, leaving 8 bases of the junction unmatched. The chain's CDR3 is CASSPDRERNQPQHF. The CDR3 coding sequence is TGTGCCAGCAGCCCGGACAGGGAGAGGAATCAGCCCCAGCATTTT.

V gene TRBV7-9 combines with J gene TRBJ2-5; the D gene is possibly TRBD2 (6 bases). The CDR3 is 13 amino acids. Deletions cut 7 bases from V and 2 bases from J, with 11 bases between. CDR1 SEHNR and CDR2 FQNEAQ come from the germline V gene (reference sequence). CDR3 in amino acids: CASKLASQETQYF. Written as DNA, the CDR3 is TGTGCCAGCAAACTAGCCTCACAAGAGACCCAGTACTTC.

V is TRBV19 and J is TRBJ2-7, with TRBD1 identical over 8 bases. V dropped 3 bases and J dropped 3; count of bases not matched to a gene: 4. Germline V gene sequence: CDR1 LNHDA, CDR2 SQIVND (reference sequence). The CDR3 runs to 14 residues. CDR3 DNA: TGTGCCAGTAGTATTCGGGGACAGGACTACGAGCAGTACTTC. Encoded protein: CASSIRGQDYEQYF.

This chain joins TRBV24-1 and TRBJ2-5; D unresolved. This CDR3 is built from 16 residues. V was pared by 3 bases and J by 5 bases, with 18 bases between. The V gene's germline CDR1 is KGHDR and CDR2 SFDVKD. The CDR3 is CATSDPNRQLQETQYF. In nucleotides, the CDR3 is TGTGCCACCAGTGATCCGAACCGACAACTGCAGGAGACCCAGTACTTC.

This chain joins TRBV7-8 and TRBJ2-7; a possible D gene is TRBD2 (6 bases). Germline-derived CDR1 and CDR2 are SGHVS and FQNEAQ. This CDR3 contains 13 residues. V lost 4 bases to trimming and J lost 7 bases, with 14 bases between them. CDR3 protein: CASSSLGTGEQYF. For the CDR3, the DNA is TGTGCCAGCAGCTCGCTGGGGACTGGAGAGCAGTACTTC.

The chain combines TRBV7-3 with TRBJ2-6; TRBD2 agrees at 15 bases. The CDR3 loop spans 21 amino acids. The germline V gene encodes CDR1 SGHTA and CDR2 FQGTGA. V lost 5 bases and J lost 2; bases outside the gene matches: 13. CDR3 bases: TGTGCCAGCAGCCTGGGACTAGCGGGGGGCCAAAAATCTCCTGGGGCCAACGTCCTGACTTTC. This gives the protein CASSLGLAGGQKSPGANVLTF.

For the CDR3, the DNA is TGTGCCAGCAGTGAAGAAGGGTACCCCCAGCCCCAGCATTTT. Amino acid sequence: CASSEEGYPQPQHF. This chain uses TRBV6-1 with TRBJ1-5; no reliable D call. This CDR3 region has 14 residues. CDR1 is MNHNS and CDR2 is SASEGT in the germline V gene. The V end was cut by 1 base, the J end by 7 bases, with 11 bases between.

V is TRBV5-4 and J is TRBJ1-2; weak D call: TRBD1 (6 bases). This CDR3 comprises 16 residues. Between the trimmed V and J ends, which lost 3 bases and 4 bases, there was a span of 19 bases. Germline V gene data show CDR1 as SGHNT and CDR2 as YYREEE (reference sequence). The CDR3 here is CASSSAPGGAGYGYTF. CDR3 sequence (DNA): TGTGCCAGCAGCTCCGCCCCGGGGGGCGCGGGCTATGGCTACACCTTC.

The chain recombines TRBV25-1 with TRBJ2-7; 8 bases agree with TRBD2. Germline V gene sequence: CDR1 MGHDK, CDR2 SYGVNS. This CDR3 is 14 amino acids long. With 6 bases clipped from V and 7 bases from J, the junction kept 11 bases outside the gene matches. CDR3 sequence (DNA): TGTGCCAGCAGGGGCGGGGGGATGACGGGGGAGCAGTACTTC. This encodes CASRGGGMTGEQYF.

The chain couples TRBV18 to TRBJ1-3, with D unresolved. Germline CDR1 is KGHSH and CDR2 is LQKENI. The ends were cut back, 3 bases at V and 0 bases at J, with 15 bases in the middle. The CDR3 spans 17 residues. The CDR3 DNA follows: TGTGCCAGCTCACCCAGGCTAGGAGTTGACTCTGGAAACACCATATATTTT. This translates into CASSPRLGVDSGNTIYF.

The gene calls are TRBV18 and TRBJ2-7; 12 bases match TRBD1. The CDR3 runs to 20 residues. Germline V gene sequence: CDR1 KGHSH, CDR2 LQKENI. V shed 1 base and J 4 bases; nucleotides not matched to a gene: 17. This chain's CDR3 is CASSPLPGQGAQKYGYEQYF. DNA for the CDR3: TGTGCCAGCTCACCACTGCCGGGACAGGGGGCGCAGAAGTATGGTTACGAGCAGTACTTC.

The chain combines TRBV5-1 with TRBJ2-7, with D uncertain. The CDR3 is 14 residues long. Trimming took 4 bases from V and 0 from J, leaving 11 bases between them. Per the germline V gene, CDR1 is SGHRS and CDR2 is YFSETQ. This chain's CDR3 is CASSLDFSSYEQYF. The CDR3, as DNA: TGCGCCAGCAGCCTCGACTTCAGCTCCTACGAGCAGTACTTC. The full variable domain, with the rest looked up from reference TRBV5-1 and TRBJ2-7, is KAGVTQTPRYLIKTRGQQVTLSCSPISGHRSVSWYQQTPGQGLQFLFEYFSETQRNKGNFPGRFSGRQFSNSRSEMNVSTLELGDSALYLCASSLDFSSYEQYFGPGTRLTVT.

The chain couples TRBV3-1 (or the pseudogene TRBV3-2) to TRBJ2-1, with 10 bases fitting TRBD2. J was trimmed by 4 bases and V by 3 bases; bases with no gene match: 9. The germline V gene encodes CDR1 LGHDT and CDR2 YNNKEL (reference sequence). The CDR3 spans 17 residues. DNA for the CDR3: TGTGCCAGCAGCCACTTGACCGGGACTAGCGTTTACAATGAGCAGTTCTTC. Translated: CASSHLTGTSVYNEQFF.